The 27 T cell receptor beta chains presented below share a single source sample, sequenced in a study of T cell repertoires in cytomegalovirus infection. No antigens are known for them. In TCRdb, the reads were re-called with MiXCR into one record per CDR3 protein. In the table there are tens of thousands of distinct CDR3 sequences, about 45% of which are singletons. This specimen was CD8+ T cells from cultured PBMCs, taken from culture after CMV antigen stimulation. The source is a human donor in good health (CMV status not recorded). Some clones in this sample may be carry-over from other donors' samples.

This clonotype was seen only a few times. The chain couples TRBV7-9 to TRBJ2-1; the match to TRBD2 covers 9 bases. The CDR3 is 15 amino acids. V shed 5 bases, J shed 4 bases, and the junction held 6 bases outside the gene matches. Germline-derived CDR1 and CDR2 are SEHNR and FQNEAQ (reference sequence). Here the CDR3 DNA reads TGTGCCAGCAGCGGTCCGCGGGGGGGTTACAATGAGCAGTTCTTC. Its protein is CASSGPRGGYNEQFF.

V gene TRBV6-6 combines with J gene TRBJ1-1, with 9 bases lining up with TRBD1. Germline CDR1 and CDR2: MNHNY and SVGAGI (reference sequence). There are 17 residues in the CDR3. V lost 6 bases, J lost 0 bases, and 11 bases stayed unmatched. CDR3 sequence (DNA): TGTGCCAGCAGCCGGGACAGGGTCAAATCCATGAACACTGAAGCTTTCTTT. It is translated as CASSRDRVKSMNTEAFF.

This clonotype appeared many times. Here the CDR3 DNA reads TGTGCCAGCAGCTTAGCGCTAGCGGGAGCGGGGACAGATACGCAGTATTTT. This translates into CASSLALAGAGTDTQYF. J is TRBJ2-3 and V is TRBV7-8; 10 bases line up with TRBD2. This CDR3 is 17 amino acids long. Looked up from germline, CDR1 is SGHVS and CDR2 is FQNEAQ. The V gene end was trimmed by 0 bases and the J gene end by 3 bases; junction bases not matched to a gene: 6.

The gene calls are TRBV4-1 and TRBJ1-2; D is unresolved. Deletions cut 0 bases from V and 5 bases from J, with 7 bases between. Germline V gene data show CDR1 as MGHRA and CDR2 as YSYEKL. The CDR3 contains 13 residues. Written as DNA, the CDR3 is TGCGCCAGCAGCCAAGATGGGTTGTATGGCTACACCTTC. It is translated as CASSQDGLYGYTF.

The count of this clonotype is one. Mismatch with germline at one junction end may stem from a read error. The J gene is TRBJ2-2, the V gene TRBV4-1; the D gene is possibly TRBD2 (6 bases). This CDR3 spans 15 amino acids. Germline CDR1 reads MGHRA; CDR2 reads YSYEKL. In DNA form, the CDR3 reads TGTGCCAGCAGCCTTGGGGCAGGGAGGACCGGGGAGCTGTTTTTT. Translation: CASSLGAGRTGELFF.

This rearrangement joins TRBV6-2 or TRBV6-3 to TRBJ1-2, with D possibly matching TRBD1 (5 bases). The CDR3 consists of 12 residues. Germline CDR1 MNHEY, CDR2 SVGEGT. V dropped 6 bases and J dropped 8 bases, with 13 bases sitting between them. This chain's CDR3 is CASRETAPGYTF. CDR3 nucleotide sequence: TGTGCCAGCAGGGAGACAGCCCCGGGCTACACCTTC.

The chain carries TRBV2 and TRBJ1-5, with D uncertain. Per the germline V gene, CDR1 is SNHLY and CDR2 is FYNNEI. CDR3 length equals 14 residues. The V and J ends lost 6 bases and 3 bases respectively, with 12 bases between them. The chain's CDR3 is CASREVGHNQPQHF. In DNA form, the CDR3 reads TGTGCCAGCAGAGAGGTTGGCCACAATCAGCCCCAGCATTTT. The variable domain in full, completed from reference TRBV2 and TRBJ1-5, reads EPEVTQTPSHQVTQMGQEVILRCVPISNHLYFYWYRQILGQKVEFLVSFYNNEISEKSEIFDDQFSVERPDGSNFTLKIRSTKLEDSAMYFCASREVGHNQPQHFGDGTRLSIL.

The genes are TRBV29-1 and TRBJ1-3; D gene unclear. Germline CDR1 is SQVTM and CDR2 is ANQGSEA. Trimming cost V 0 bases and J 2 bases, with 11 bases left between them. The CDR3 is 15 amino acids. CDR3 in DNA: TGCAGCGTTGAAGACCTACACGGAACTGGAAACACCATATATTTT. It encodes CSVEDLHGTGNTIYF.

The chain couples TRBV7-3 to TRBJ2-1; D assignment may be TRBD1 or TRBD2 (5 bases each). The CDR3 totals 16 residues. Germline V lookup: CDR1 SGHTA, CDR2 FQGTGA. Trimming left V 4 bases short and J 6 bases short, with 19 bases between. The CDR3 nucleotides read TGTGCCAGCAGCTCGAACGTGGGGGTAGCAGCCAATGAGCAGTTCTTC. Translation gives CASSSNVGVAANEQFF. Using reference TRBV7-3 and TRBJ2-1 for the parts outside the CDR3, the full variable domain is GAGVSQTPSNKVTEKGKYVELRCDPISGHTALYWYRQSLGQGPEFLIYFQGTGAADDSGLPNDRFFAVRPEGSVSTLKIQRTERGDSAVYLCASSSNVGVAANEQFFGPGTRLTVL.

This clonotype appeared many times. The rearrangement links TRBV7-2 to TRBJ1-2; TRBD1 might be the D (6 bases). Looked up from germline, CDR1 is SGHTA and CDR2 is FQGNSA. Deletions cut 4 bases from V and 8 bases from J, with 26 bases between. The CDR3 runs to 17 residues. The CDR3 protein is CASSSGTGMGPLRGYTF. The CDR3 DNA reads as TGTGCCAGCAGCTCAGGAACAGGGATGGGCCCACTTAGGGGCTACACCTTC.

This chain links TRBV10-3 with TRBJ1-1; no reliable D call. Germline V gene data show CDR1 as ENHRY and CDR2 as SYGVKD. The CDR3 totals 15 residues. V lost 3 bases to trimming and J lost 3 bases, with 14 bases between them. CDR3 in DNA: TGTGCCATCAGTGACCCCCCGGGGAGGGACACTGAAGCTTTCTTT. Translating gives CAISDPPGRDTEAFF.

This chain links TRBV19 with TRBJ2-1, with D unclear. Germline assignment: CDR1 LNHDA and CDR2 SQIVND (reference sequence). Deletions cut 2 bases from V and 9 bases from J, with 11 bases between. The CDR3 contains 13 residues. The CDR3 DNA is TGTGCCAGTAGTATAAAGCATGCTGGTGAGCAGTTCTTC. Translated: CASSIKHAGEQFF. The full variable domain, rest sourced from reference TRBV19 and TRBJ2-1, is DGGITQSPKYLFRKEGQNVTLSCEQNLNHDAMYWYRQDPGQGLRLIYYSQIVNDFQKGDIAEGYSVSREKKESFPLTVTSAQKNPTAFYLCASSIKHAGEQFFGPGTRLTVL.

The chain uses TRBV20-1 and TRBJ1-5; 10 bases fit TRBD1. The CDR3 totals 13 residues. Per the germline V gene, CDR1 is DFQATT and CDR2 is SNEGSKA (reference sequence). J was trimmed by 6 bases and V by 3 bases; bases with no gene match: 2. CDR3 nucleotides: TGCAGTGCTAGGACAGGGGGCGGTCAGCCCCAGCATTTT. The encoded protein is CSARTGGGQPQHF.

The chain combines TRBV7-6 with TRBJ2-7; no reliable D call. Looked up from germline, CDR1 is SGHVS and CDR2 is FNYEAQ. The length of the CDR3 is 13 residues. V lost 8 bases and J 0 bases, leaving 11 bases between the germline ends. The CDR3 DNA reads TGTGCCAGCGTAGGCGGCAGCTCCTACGAGCAGTACTTC. It codes for CASVGGSSYEQYF.

This chain joins TRBV25-1 and TRBJ2-7; D perhaps matches TRBD1 (6 bases). The germline V and J ends were trimmed by 5 bases and 3 bases, with 8 bases remaining between them. The CDR3 is 12 amino acids. Germline V gives CDR1 MGHDK, CDR2 SYGVNS. The CDR3 coding sequence is TGTGCCAGCAGTCAGGGGTACTACGAGCAGTACTTC. Encoded protein: CASSQGYYEQYF.

This chain links TRBV19 with TRBJ1-1; TRBD1 might be the D (6 bases). This CDR3 contains 15 residues. V was trimmed by 10 bases and J by 0 bases, leaving 18 bases between them. CDR1 LNHDA and CDR2 SQIVND come from the germline V gene (reference sequence). The CDR3 DNA reads TGTGCCACCCTGCCTACAGGGCGAATGAACACTGAAGCTTTCTTT. This translates into CATLPTGRMNTEAFF.

This sequence joins TRBV7-9 and TRBJ2-7, with TRBD2 as a possible D gene (5 bases). Deletions cut 5 bases from V and 5 bases from J, with 16 bases between. The CDR3 contains 14 residues. CDR1 is SEHNR and CDR2 is FQNEAQ in the germline V gene (reference sequence). The CDR3 bases are TGTGCCAGCAGCCCGATAAGAGCGGCCCACGAGCAGTACTTC. It specifies CASSPIRAAHEQYF.

This clonotype has only a few counts. The chain carries TRBV6-1 and TRBJ1-1, with D possibly TRBD1 on 5 matching bases. Trimming took off 6 bases at V and 0 bases at J, with 8 bases between the two ends. The CDR3 sequence is 13 residues long. CDR1 MNHNS and CDR2 SASEGT come from the germline V gene. CDR3 protein: CASRPGVNTEAFF. In DNA form, the CDR3 reads TGTGCCAGCAGGCCGGGGGTGAACACTGAAGCTTTCTTT.

This clonotype was seen a few times. This chain uses TRBV19 with TRBJ2-1, with D perhaps TRBD1 (5 bases). The CDR3 covers 15 residues. V lost 3 bases, J lost 4 bases, and 13 bases lay in between. Per the germline V gene, CDR1 is LNHDA and CDR2 is SQIVND (reference sequence). The CDR3 DNA follows: TGTGCCAGTAGTATGAGACAGCTTACTTACAATGAGCAGTTCTTC. Translating it yields CASSMRQLTYNEQFF.

There are a few counts of this clonotype. The chain carries TRBV4-1 and TRBJ2-5; 9 nucleotides align to TRBD2. Germline V gene sequence: CDR1 MGHRA, CDR2 YSYEKL. Germline trimming cut 7 bases from V and 1 base from J; bases unmatched to any gene: 7. The CDR3 length is 15 residues. The CDR3 bases are TGCGCCAGCACGCCGGGGCGGGGGGGCCAAGAGACCCAGTACTTC. Residues: CASTPGRGGQETQYF.

This clonotype has a handful of counts. The chain employs TRBV29-1 and TRBJ2-1; the match to TRBD2 covers 10 bases. This CDR3 has 16 amino acids. J gave up 2 bases and V 3 bases, and 7 bases lay outside the gene matches. Per the germline V gene, CDR1 is SQVTM and CDR2 is ANQGSEA. The CDR3 nucleotides read TGCAGCGTTGACGGTGTTAGCGGGAGGACCTACAATGAGCAGTTCTTC. The encoded protein is CSVDGVSGRTYNEQFF.

The chain uses TRBV7-6 and TRBJ2-7; 7 nucleotides match TRBD1. From germline, CDR1 is SGHVS and CDR2 FNYEAQ. V shed 1 base and J 3 bases; nucleotides not matched to a gene: 6. This CDR3 contains 15 residues. The CDR3 DNA reads TGTGCCAGCAGCTTAGAAACAGGGGCGGGCTACGAGCAGTACTTC. Its protein product is CASSLETGAGYEQYF.

This clonotype turned up a few times. The chain links TRBV5-5 to TRBJ1-5; TRBD1 agrees at 8 bases. Looked up from germline, CDR1 is SGHKS and CDR2 is YYEKEE (reference sequence). Trimming at V came to 4 bases and at J to 1 base, leaving 4 bases not matched to a gene. The length of the CDR3 is 15 residues. The CDR3 is CASSPRTGSNQPQHF. CDR3 DNA sequence: TGTGCCAGCAGCCCCCGGACAGGGAGCAATCAGCCCCAGCATTTT.

The chain carries TRBV7-3 and TRBJ1-5, with D possibly TRBD1 on 5 matching bases. V was shortened by 7 bases and J by 6 bases, with 10 bases between the two germline ends. The CDR3 spans 12 residues. Germline V gene sequence: CDR1 SGHTA, CDR2 FQGTGA. Written as DNA, the CDR3 is TGTGCCAGCACCCGGGGGGGTCAGCCCCAGCATTTT. This translates into CASTRGGQPQHF. Full variable domain (remainder filled in from reference TRBV7-3 and TRBJ1-5): GAGVSQTPSNKVTEKGKYVELRCDPISGHTALYWYRQSLGQGPEFLIYFQGTGAADDSGLPNDRFFAVRPEGSVSTLKIQRTERGDSAVYLCASTRGGQPQHFGDGTRLSIL.

The rearrangement links TRBV11-2 to TRBJ2-2, with 7 bases that match TRBD2. Germline CDR1 is SGHAT and CDR2 is FQNNGV. CDR3 length: 18 amino acids. Trimming cost V 1 base and J 7 bases; bases outside gene matches: 15. CDR3 DNA sequence: TGTGCCAGCAGCTTAGGACCCCTGATAAGCGGGACTGGCGGGGAGCTGTTTTTT. Protein sequence: CASSLGPLISGTGGELFF.

The rearrangement links TRBV2 to TRBJ1-6, with no clear D. This CDR3 spans 14 amino acids. Germline V gene data show CDR1 as SNHLY and CDR2 as FYNNEI. The V end was cut by 4 bases, the J end by 7 bases, with 11 bases between. This CDR3 is CASSGHPINSPLHF. CDR3 nucleotide sequence: TGTGCCAGCAGTGGGCACCCTATAAATTCACCCCTCCACTTT. Variable domain in full (rest from reference TRBV2 and TRBJ1-6): EPEVTQTPSHQVTQMGQEVILRCVPISNHLYFYWYRQILGQKVEFLVSFYNNEISEKSEIFDDQFSVERPDGSNFTLKIRSTKLEDSAMYFCASSGHPINSPLHFGNGTRLTVT.

The chain couples TRBV20-1 to TRBJ2-2; D is possibly TRBD2 (5 bases). Germline assignment: CDR1 DFQATT and CDR2 SNEGSKA (reference sequence). V was cut by 6 bases and J by 1 base, with 15 bases left in between. The CDR3 runs 15 residues. DNA for the CDR3: TGCAGTGCCCCCCTATCCGGGATGAACACCGGGGAGCTGTTTTTT. This encodes CSAPLSGMNTGELFF.